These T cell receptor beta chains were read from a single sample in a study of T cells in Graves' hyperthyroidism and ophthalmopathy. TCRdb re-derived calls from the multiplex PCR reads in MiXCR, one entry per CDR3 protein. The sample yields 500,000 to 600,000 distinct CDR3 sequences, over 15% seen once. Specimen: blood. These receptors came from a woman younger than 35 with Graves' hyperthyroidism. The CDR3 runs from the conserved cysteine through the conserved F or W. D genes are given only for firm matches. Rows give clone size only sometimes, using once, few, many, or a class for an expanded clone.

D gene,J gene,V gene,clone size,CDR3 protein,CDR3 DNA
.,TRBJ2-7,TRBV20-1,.,CSARGLQGIHEQYF,TGCAGTGCTAGAGGATTACAGGGAATCCACGAGCAGTACTTC
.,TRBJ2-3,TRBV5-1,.,CASSLDSPWDTQYF,TGCGCCAGCAGCTTGGACAGCCCTTGGGATACGCAGTATTTT
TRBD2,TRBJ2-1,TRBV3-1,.,CASSQVGTSGRSHEQFF,TGTGCCAGCAGCCAAGTGGGGACTAGCGGGAGGTCCCATGAGCAGTTCTTC
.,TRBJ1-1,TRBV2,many,CASSVSDTEAFF,TGTGCCAGCAGTGTTAGTGACACTGAAGCTTTCTTT
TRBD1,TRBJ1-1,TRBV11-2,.,CASSYGQGALNTEAFF,TGTGCCAGCAGCTACGGACAGGGGGCATTGAACACTGAAGCTTTCTTT
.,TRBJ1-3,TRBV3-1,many,CASSQESGNTIYF,TGTGCCAGCAGCCAAGAATCCGGAAACACCATATATTTT
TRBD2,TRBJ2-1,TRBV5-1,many,CASSPGGPLSDEQFF,TGCGCCAGCAGCCCGGGAGGGCCCCTATCGGATGAGCAGTTCTTC
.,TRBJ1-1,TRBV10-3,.,CASGEGVTEAFF,TGTGCCTCAGGGGAGGGCGTCACTGAAGCTTTCTTT
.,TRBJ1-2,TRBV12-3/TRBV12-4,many,CASSLTDTNYGYTF,TGTGCCAGCAGTTTAACGGACACCAACTATGGCTACACCTTC
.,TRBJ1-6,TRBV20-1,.,CSARQEPSSYNSPLHF,TGCAGTGCTAGACAGGAACCTAGCTCCTATAATTCACCCCTCCACTTT